Below, 23 T cell receptor beta chains from the same sample are listed, as sequenced in a study of identifying expanded T cells in peripheral blood. Sequencing was performed with immunoSEQ multiplex PCR; in TCRdb, only in-frame clones are kept and a portion is missing. The table includes 70,000 or so clones, 90% detected once. Sequencing input: blood. The receptors originated from a person aged 18 to 70 in good health.

The chain carries TRBV10-3 and TRBJ2-5; tentatively, D is TRBD2 (7 bases). Germline values: CDR1 ENHRY, CDR2 SYGVKD. The CDR3 consists of 16 residues. V was cut by 3 bases and J by 0 bases, with 14 bases left in between. The CDR3 nucleotides read TGTGCCATCAGTGAACAGGGAGGGGGGTACCAAGAGACCCAGTACTTC. It translates to CAISEQGGGYQETQYF.

The chain uses TRBV10-3 and TRBJ2-7; D is unresolved. CDR3 length: 13 amino acids. Germline values: CDR1 ENHRY, CDR2 SYGVKD. Trimming pared 8 bases from V and 2 bases from J, leaving 13 bases between. CDR3 DNA: TGTGCCATCGGCGTGGCTGGGACCTACGAGCAGTACTTC. Amino acids: CAIGVAGTYEQYF.

V is TRBV9 and J is TRBJ2-1, with 7 bases identical to TRBD1. The CDR3 has 13 amino acids. The junction had 3 bases not matched to a gene; V was cut back by 6 bases and J by 3 bases. The germline gives CDR1 SGDLS, CDR2 YYNGEE. CDR3 in DNA: TGTGCCAGCACCCGGGACAGCTACAATGAGCAGTTCTTC. It yields the protein CASTRDSYNEQFF.

This clone has a single count. V usage is TRBV9 and J usage is TRBJ2-7; 7 nucleotides line up with TRBD2. This CDR3 has 14 residues. Germline V CDR1 and CDR2: SGDLS, YYNGEE. The V gene end was trimmed by 4 bases and the J gene end by 4 bases; junction bases not matched to a gene: 8. The CDR3 region is CASSPWGGAYEQYF. The CDR3 nucleotides are TGTGCCAGCAGCCCCTGGGGGGGAGCTTACGAGCAGTACTTC.

The gene calls are TRBV19 and TRBJ2-7; D ambiguous. The CDR3 consists of 14 residues. The V end was cut by 3 bases, the J end by 2 bases, with 11 bases between. Germline V gene sequence: CDR1 LNHDA, CDR2 SQIVND (reference sequence). CDR3 residues: CASSILVGTYEQYF. The DNA for the CDR3 is TGTGCCAGTAGTATTCTTGTCGGAACCTACGAGCAGTACTTC.

DNA for the CDR3: TGTGCCAGCAGGCCCCGGACAATTCTCATCACAGATACGCAGTATTTT. Translated: CASRPRTILITDTQYF. This sequence joins TRBV28 and TRBJ2-3; maybe TRBD1 (5 bases). V lost 6 bases to trimming and J lost 2 bases, with 18 bases between them. Germline CDR1 is MDHEN and CDR2 is SYDVKM. The CDR3 has 16 residues. The full variable domain, completed using reference TRBV28 and TRBJ2-3, is DVKVTQSSRYLVKRTGEKVFLECVQDMDHENMFWYRQDPGLGLRLIYFSYDVKMKEKGDIPEGYSVSREKKERFSLILESASTNQTSMYLCASRPRTILITDTQYFGPGTRLTVL.

The V call is TRBV25-1, the J call TRBJ2-7; 7 positions match TRBD1. The CDR3 covers 15 residues. With V trimmed by 5 bases and J by 5 bases, 12 bases remained unmatched. Germline-derived CDR1 and CDR2 are MGHDK and SYGVNS. The CDR3 nucleotides are TGTGCCAGCAGTCAAACTGACAGGGTGAGTGACGAGCAGTACTTC. This codes for CASSQTDRVSDEQYF.

This clone appeared a few times. The chain uses TRBV11-2 and TRBJ2-7, with TRBD1 identical over 7 bases. V gave up 1 base and J gave up 1 base; unmatched junction bases: 1. CDR1 is SGHAT and CDR2 is FQNNGV in the germline V gene. This CDR3 has 14 amino acids. The CDR3 region is CASSLGTGSYEQYF. Written as DNA, the CDR3 is TGTGCCAGCAGCTTAGGGACAGGTTCCTACGAGCAGTACTTC.

The CDR3 region is CASSSPGTLAFF. The CDR3 nucleotides read TGTGCCAGCAGTTCCCCCGGGACACTGGCTTTCTTT. The chain uses TRBV28 and TRBJ1-1; the D gene is possibly TRBD1 (6 bases). Germline CDR1 MDHEN, CDR2 SYDVKM. V lost 4 bases, J lost 11 bases, and 14 bases lay in between. CDR3 length: 12 residues.

As concerns this clone: Its ends do not fully match the called genes, so a read error is possible. This CDR3 is CASSLRLGTGLLF. The CDR3, as DNA: TGTGCCAGCAGCTTACGACTTGGGACAGGGCTACTCTTC. The chain employs TRBV11-2 and TRBJ2-7; TRBD1 matches 9 bases. Germline CDR1 and CDR2: SGHAT and FQNNGV. This CDR3 region has 13 residues.

V and J are TRBV4-2 and TRBJ2-1; D is unresolved. Germline V gene data show CDR1 as LGHNA and CDR2 as YNFKEQ. V was shortened by 4 bases and J by 8 bases, with 12 bases between the two germline ends. This CDR3 is 13 amino acids long. CDR3: CASSPRIGDEQFF. As DNA, the CDR3 is TGTGCCAGCAGCCCCCGGATAGGCGATGAGCAGTTCTTC.

The chain couples TRBV28 to TRBJ2-7; 10 bases are a match to TRBD2. CDR3 size: 15 residues. The ends lost 5 bases at V and 6 bases at J; junction bases unmatched: 10. The V gene's germline CDR1 is MDHEN and CDR2 SYDVKM. The CDR3 DNA reads TGTGCCAGCAGTATCCCGTCTAGCGGGAGTTTCGAGCAGTACTTC. It specifies CASSIPSSGSFEQYF. Full variable domain (outside the CDR3, taken from reference TRBV28 and TRBJ2-7): DVKVTQSSRYLVKRTGEKVFLECVQDMDHENMFWYRQDPGLGLRLIYFSYDVKMKEKGDIPEGYSVSREKKERFSLILESASTNQTSMYLCASSIPSSGSFEQYFGPGTRLTVT.

V gene TRBV6-5 combines with J gene TRBJ2-7; D possibly corresponds to TRBD2 (6 bases). V lost 6 bases and J 4 bases, leaving 7 bases between the germline ends. CDR3 length: 11 residues. In germline, CDR1 is MNHEY, CDR2 SVGAGI. DNA for the CDR3: TGTGCCAGCAGGGGACTTTACGAGCAGTACTTC. Translation: CASRGLYEQYF.

This clone has just a few counts. The chain links TRBV2 to TRBJ1-5, with a possible D match to TRBD1 (5 bases). The CDR3 spans 15 residues. Germline-derived CDR1 and CDR2 are SNHLY and FYNNEI. V was cut by 6 bases and J by 0 bases, with 12 bases left in between. The CDR3 sequence is CASSSYGGSNQPQHF. The CDR3 DNA follows: TGTGCCAGCAGCTCCTACGGGGGTAGCAATCAGCCCCAGCATTTT.

The chain carries TRBV7-9 and TRBJ2-1, with TRBD1 as a possible D gene (6 bases). Deletions cut 1 base from V and 7 bases from J, with 26 bases between. This CDR3 comprises 19 residues. CDR1 is SEHNR and CDR2 is FQNEAQ in the germline V gene (reference sequence). CDR3 DNA sequence: TGTGCCAGCAGCTTAGTTAGCCCTCGGACAGTTGAGACAGGAAATGAGCAGTTCTTC. Translated, it gives CASSLVSPRTVETGNEQFF.

The chain combines TRBV6-5 with TRBJ2-7, with TRBD1 matching 11 bases. V was clipped by 7 bases and J by 6 bases; unmatched bases: 8. From germline, CDR1 is MNHEY and CDR2 SVGAGI. The CDR3 runs to 14 residues. This CDR3 reads CASTRDRGVREQYF. Written as DNA, the CDR3 is TGTGCCAGCACCCGGGACAGGGGGGTCCGCGAGCAGTACTTC.

The rearrangement joins TRBV5-1 to TRBJ2-3; 7 bases map to TRBD2. The trim removed 0 bases at V and 5 bases at J, leaving 6 bases unmatched. This CDR3 has 15 amino acids. In germline, CDR1 is SGHRS, CDR2 YFSETQ. The CDR3 DNA follows: TGCGCCAGCAGCTTGGAGGCGGGAGCGGTAGATACGCAGTATTTT. Translation: CASSLEAGAVDTQYF.

This chain connects TRBV14 to TRBJ2-4, with D maybe TRBD2 (7 bases). Germline CDR1 is SGHDN and CDR2 is FVKESK. This CDR3 region has 14 residues. The V and J ends lost 3 bases and 8 bases respectively, with 14 bases between them. This CDR3 is CASSQFREGDIQYF. The CDR3 DNA follows: TGTGCCAGCAGCCAGTTCAGGGAGGGGGACATTCAGTACTTC.

This chain uses TRBV14 with TRBJ2-6, with TRBD1 identical over 8 bases. Trimming took 3 bases from V and 11 from J; bases not matched to a gene: 9. CDR1 and CDR2 (germline): SGHDN, FVKESK. This CDR3 has 15 residues. The CDR3 bases are TGTGCCAGCAGCCAGACCCGGACAGGGAACCACGTCCTGACTTTC. Its translation is CASSQTRTGNHVLTF.

The chain couples TRBV6-5 to TRBJ2-1; D is uncertain. This CDR3 comprises 12 residues. The V gene's germline CDR1 is MNHEY and CDR2 SVGAGI. Trimming shortened V by 6 bases and J by 6 bases, and 9 bases separated the two germline ends. The CDR3 is CASSSPINEQFF. The CDR3 nucleotides are TGTGCCAGCAGCTCACCTATCAATGAGCAGTTCTTC.

The rearrangement joins TRBV11-2 to TRBJ1-6, with D tentatively TRBD1 (6 bases). Trimming took off 7 bases at V and 7 bases at J, with 17 bases between the two ends. This CDR3 is built from 15 residues. Germline V gene lookup returns CDR1 SGHAT and CDR2 FQNNGV. This CDR3 reads CASNRGQGRNSPLHF. The CDR3 nucleotides read TGTGCCAGCAATCGGGGGCAGGGGCGGAATTCACCCCTCCACTTT.

The V gene is TRBV7-8, the J gene TRBJ2-5, with D possibly matching TRBD2 (6 bases). CDR1 SGHVS and CDR2 FQNEAQ come from the germline V gene. The CDR3 is made up of 12 amino acids. V was shortened by 5 bases and J by 4 bases, with 8 bases between the two germline ends. CDR3 protein: CASSRESETQYF. CDR3 nucleotide sequence: TGTGCCAGCAGCCGGGAGTCAGAGACCCAGTACTTC.

The chain carries TRBV15 and TRBJ2-3; the match to TRBD2 covers 9 bases. This CDR3 spans 17 amino acids. V dropped 1 base and J dropped 6; count of bases not matched to a gene: 11. CDR1 is LNHNV, CDR2 YYDKDF, per germline (reference sequence). The CDR3 region is CATSRGPSSGIFDTQYF. The CDR3 nucleotides read TGTGCCACCAGCAGAGGCCCCTCTAGCGGGATATTTGATACGCAGTATTTT.